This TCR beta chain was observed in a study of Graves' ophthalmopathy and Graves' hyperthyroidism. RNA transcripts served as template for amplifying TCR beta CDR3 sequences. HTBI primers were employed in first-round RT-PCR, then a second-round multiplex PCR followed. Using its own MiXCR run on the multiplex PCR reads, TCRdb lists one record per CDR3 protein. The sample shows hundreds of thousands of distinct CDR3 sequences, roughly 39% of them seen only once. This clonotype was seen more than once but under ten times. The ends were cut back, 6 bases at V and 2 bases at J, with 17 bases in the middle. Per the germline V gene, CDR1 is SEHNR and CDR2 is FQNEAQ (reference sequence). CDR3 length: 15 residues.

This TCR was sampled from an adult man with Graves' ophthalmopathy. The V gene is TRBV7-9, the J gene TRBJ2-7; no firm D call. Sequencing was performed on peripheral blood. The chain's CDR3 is CASSQSAVGTYEQYF. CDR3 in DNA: TGTGCCAGCAGTCAAAGTGCGGTGGGGACCTACGAGCAGTACTTC.